The clone carrying this T cell receptor (beta chain) has a handful of counts. Its antigen is not known. These data come from a study of T cells after yellow fever vaccination. General observations from the study: Subsequent to the booster, the majority of primary-vaccination clones reappeared (around 97% CD4, roughly 90% CD8). Abundant bulk-population clonotypes could contaminate the FACS-sorted repertoires. Weaker overall, the secondary response nonetheless peaked faster (day 5 versus 15).

Researchers made TCR cDNA using 5'RACE template switching, and this step added a universal primer site and UMIs. TCRdb re-analysed the 5' RACE reads in MiXCR, keeping a single row per CDR3 protein. In the table there are a few hundred thousand distinct CDR3 sequences, 15% to 20% of which are singletons. Trimming removed 3 bases from V and 6 bases from J; junction bases left unmatched: 10. The germline CDR1 and CDR2 sequences are MNHEY and SMNVEV (reference sequence). The CDR3 is 16 amino acids. The source of this sequence is a man aged 18 to 29 who received the YFV17D yellow fever vaccine. The rearrangement links TRBV27 to TRBJ2-1; 8 nucleotides line up with TRBD2. The sample in question was PBMCs, obtained before the yellow fever booster vaccination. The CDR3: CASSFRRAGAGNEQFF. CDR3 DNA sequence: TGTGCCAGCAGTTTTCGGCGAGCGGGGGCGGGCAATGAGCAGTTCTTC.